This T cell receptor beta chain was captured by sequencing in a study of T cells in Graves' hyperthyroidism and ophthalmopathy. Trimming removed 4 bases from V and 2 bases from J; junction bases left unmatched: 3. The CDR3 consists of 14 residues. Germline CDR1 reads MNHNS; CDR2 reads SASEGT. Patients were excluded for uncontrolled infection, other autoimmune disease, pregnancy or lactation. Using around 10 ml of fresh peripheral blood, PBMCs were prepared. TCR beta CDR3 region amplification was performed from RNA transcripts. During a first-round RT-PCR of the TCR CDR3, the HTBI primer set was used. TCRdb ran MiXCR on the multiplex PCR reads and lists one entry per CDR3 protein. The table has fewer than 600,000 distinct CDR3 sequences, 12% to 15% seen once. This clonotype was counted a few times.

The chain links TRBV6-1 to TRBJ2-3, with TRBD2 identical over 7 bases. Specimen: blood. This clonotype originated in a woman between 40 and 55 years old with Graves' hyperthyroidism. DNA of the CDR3: TGTGCCAGCAGTGTCAGCGGGATCACAGATACGCAGTATTTT. Its protein is CASSVSGITDTQYF.